Below, 16 T cell receptor beta chains from the same sample are listed, as sequenced in a study of T cell responses to AZD1222 COVID-19 vaccine. Assay used: immunoSEQ multiplex PCR; TCRdb lists only in-frame clones, some missing. Of 72,000 or so clones listed, around 90% are singletons. Here the sequenced sample was peripheral blood, taken on day 0 of AZD1222 vaccination. Receptors were obtained from an adult in good health.

This clone was seen a handful of times. The chain uses TRBV5-1 and TRBJ2-2, with a possible D match to TRBD1 (5 bases). The germline V gene has CDR1 SGHRS and CDR2 YFSETQ. Deletions cut 7 bases from V and 0 bases from J, with 10 bases between. The CDR3 is 14 residues long. The DNA for the CDR3 is TGCGCCAGCGACAGAGACGCGAACACCGGGGAGCTGTTTTTT. Encoded protein: CASDRDANTGELFF.

The V and J genes are TRBV27 and TRBJ2-5, with D possibly TRBD1 on 6 matching bases. The V end lost 4 bases, the J end lost 1 base, and 13 bases lay between the germline ends. This CDR3 comprises 15 residues. CDR1 is MNHEY and CDR2 is SMNVEV in the germline V gene (reference sequence). The CDR3 is CASSSKGQLQETQYF. CDR3 in DNA: TGTGCCAGCAGTTCCAAGGGACAACTCCAAGAGACCCAGTACTTC.

This chain links TRBV18 with TRBJ1-1; TRBD1 might be the D (6 bases). This CDR3 contains 14 residues. Germline values: CDR1 KGHSH, CDR2 LQKENI. Trimming pared 1 base from V and 4 bases from J, leaving 10 bases between. As DNA, the CDR3 is TGTGCCAGCTCACCACGGGGGGCCGGCACTGAAGCTTTCTTT. Translating gives CASSPRGAGTEAFF. Complete variable domain (other parts from reference TRBV18 and TRBJ1-1): NAGVMQNPRHLVRRRGQEARLRCSPMKGHSHVYWYRQLPEEGLKFMVYLQKENIIDESGMPKERFSAEFPKEGPSILRIQQVVRGDSAAYFCASSPRGAGTEAFFGQGTRLTVV.

The genes are TRBV14 and TRBJ1-1; D gene ambiguous. V was cut by 3 bases and J by 9 bases, with 11 bases left in between. The CDR3 has 12 amino acids. Per the germline V gene, CDR1 is SGHDN and CDR2 is FVKESK. CDR3 sequence (DNA): TGTGCCAGCAGCCAGATGACGGCCCAAGCTTTCTTT. Translated, it gives CASSQMTAQAFF.

The chain links TRBV4-2 to TRBJ1-5, with no clear D. CDR1 and CDR2 from the germline V gene are LGHNA and YNFKEQ. Trimming shortened V by 1 base and J by 4 bases, and 5 bases separated the two germline ends. The CDR3 spans 13 residues. CDR3 DNA: TGTGCCAGCAGCCAAGGGCAGAATCAGCCCCAGCATTTT. Amino acids: CASSQGQNQPQHF.

The chain carries TRBV6-1 and TRBJ2-6; a possible D gene is TRBD1 (5 bases). Germline CDR1 reads MNHNS; CDR2 reads SASEGT. This CDR3 comprises 16 residues. V was shortened by 1 base and J by 0 bases, with 7 bases between the two germline ends. Here the CDR3 reads CASSEGTYSGANVLTF. CDR3 in DNA: TGTGCCAGCAGTGAAGGGACATACTCTGGGGCCAACGTCCTGACTTTC.

The rearrangement uses TRBV7-3 and TRBJ2-5; D gene ambiguous. CDR1 is SGHTA and CDR2 is FQGTGA in the germline V gene. The CDR3 consists of 13 residues. The V end lost 1 base, the J end lost 5 bases, and 8 bases lay between the germline ends. The CDR3 coding sequence is TGTGCCAGCAGCTTAAATCTGGGGGAGACCCAGTACTTC. This translates into CASSLNLGETQYF.

The rearrangement links TRBV12-3 or TRBV12-4 to TRBJ2-7; TRBD1 agrees at 7 bases. Losses at the gene ends were 5 bases for V and 5 bases for J; bases not matched to a gene: 6. The CDR3 is made up of 13 amino acids. The CDR3 nucleotides read TGTGCCAGCAGTCTGACAGGGTACAACGAGCAGTACTTC. Translating it yields CASSLTGYNEQYF.

The chain combines TRBV7-2 with TRBJ2-1, with TRBD1 matching 9 bases. Germline CDR1 is SGHTA and CDR2 is FQGNSA. CDR3 size: 13 residues. Germline trimming cut 3 bases from V and 13 bases from J; bases unmatched to any gene: 7. The CDR3 sequence: CASSFASGQGQFF. The CDR3 DNA is TGTGCCAGCAGCTTTGCCTCGGGACAGGGACAGTTCTTC.

V is TRBV9 and J is TRBJ1-4; 8 positions match TRBD1. Germline CDR1 SGDLS, CDR2 YYNGEE. With 4 bases clipped from V and 6 bases from J, the junction kept 14 bases outside the gene matches. There are 17 residues in the CDR3. The chain's CDR3 is CASSKEQGGRTHEKLFF. CDR3 bases: TGTGCCAGCAGCAAAGAACAGGGGGGACGGACGCATGAAAAACTGTTTTTT.

This sequence joins TRBV7-6 and TRBJ2-7; TRBD2 might be the D (5 bases). This CDR3 is 15 amino acids long. Between the trimmed V and J ends, which lost 1 base and 0 bases, there was a span of 10 bases. Per germline, CDR1 SGHVS and CDR2 FNYEAQ. CDR3 sequence (DNA): TGTGCCAGCAGCTTAGAGCGGATAGGCTCCTACGAGCAGTACTTC. This codes for CASSLERIGSYEQYF.

CDR3 region: CASSLDGGPQHF. The CDR3 DNA follows: TGTGCCAGCAGCTTAGACGGGGGGCCCCAGCATTTT. The chain is built from TRBV11-2 and TRBJ1-5; possible D gene TRBD1, 5 bases. With 0 bases removed from V and 9 bases from J, the gap between germline ends came to 6 bases. Germline assignment: CDR1 SGHAT and CDR2 FQNNGV. This CDR3 has 12 residues.

There are a few counts of this clone. V and J are TRBV28 and TRBJ1-5; possibly TRBD1 for D (5 bases). Germline CDR1 reads MDHEN; CDR2 reads SYDVKM. The CDR3 is 16 residues long. Trimming removed 6 bases from V and 4 bases from J, with 19 bases in between. The CDR3 sequence: CASRLLRGSGNQPQHF. CDR3 coding DNA: TGTGCCAGCAGGTTGCTAAGGGGATCTGGGAATCAGCCCCAGCATTTT.

The chain couples TRBV29-1 to TRBJ2-7; tentative D call: TRBD2 (6 bases). The CDR3 has 13 amino acids. Germline CDR1 reads SQVTM; CDR2 reads ANQGSEA. The V end lost 7 bases, the J end lost 4 bases, and 17 bases lay between the germline ends. The CDR3 DNA reads as TGCAGCGCTAGTCCCAGCGGAGGGTACGAGCAGTACTTC. It specifies CSASPSGGYEQYF.

The CDR3 sequence is CASSPTEQDMNTEAFF. DNA for the CDR3: TGCGCCAGCAGCCCGACCGAGCAGGACATGAACACTGAAGCTTTCTTT. This chain uses TRBV5-1 with TRBJ1-1, with a possible D match to TRBD1 (5 bases). The germline gives CDR1 SGHRS, CDR2 YFSETQ. V was trimmed by 4 bases and J by 0 bases, leaving 16 bases between them. This CDR3 contains 16 residues.

The chain has TRBV3-1 (or the pseudogene TRBV3-2) and TRBJ2-7; TRBD1 matches 9 bases. Per germline, CDR1 LGHDT and CDR2 YNNKEL (reference sequence). The CDR3 consists of 18 residues. Unmatched junction bases numbered 10, after V lost 0 bases and J lost 1 base. The CDR3 is CASSQERDRGFPSYEQYF. The CDR3 nucleotides are TGTGCCAGCAGCCAAGAGCGAGACAGGGGGTTCCCGTCCTACGAGCAGTACTTC.